The 19 T cell receptor beta chains in this list originate from one sample, sequenced in a study of blood T cell repertoires in COVID-19. Libraries were prepared by immunoSEQ multiplex PCR; TCRdb keeps only in-frame clonotypes and omits some of them. The sample has a few hundred thousand clones, just under 90% seen once. Sequencing was carried out using PBMCs or T cells enriched from blood (not recorded which). The receptors originated from a woman aged 45 to 65 who had recovered from COVID-19.

The genes are TRBV15 and TRBJ2-1; 16 bases fit TRBD2. The CDR3 sequence is 19 residues long. The V gene end was trimmed by 2 bases and the J gene end by 7 bases; junction bases not matched to a gene: 11. Germline assignment: CDR1 LNHNV and CDR2 YYDKDF (reference sequence). In nucleotides, the CDR3 is TGTGCCACCAGCAGATTAGCCGGGACTAGCGGGGGGGCGTGGAATGAGCAGTTCTTC. This codes for CATSRLAGTSGGAWNEQFF.

The J gene is TRBJ2-7, the V gene TRBV7-2, with TRBD1 identical over 8 bases. CDR1 and CDR2 from the germline V gene are SGHTA and FQGNSA. J was trimmed by 3 bases and V by 4 bases; bases with no gene match: 8. The length of the CDR3 is 15 residues. CDR3: CASSSDRGKIYEQYF. CDR3 bases: TGTGCCAGCAGCTCCGACAGGGGAAAAATCTACGAGCAGTACTTC.

This clone was recorded a few times. This chain links TRBV2 with TRBJ2-2; 9 bases match TRBD1. Trimming at V came to 4 bases and at J to 0 bases, leaving 0 bases not matched to a gene. CDR1 and CDR2 from the germline V gene are SNHLY and FYNNEI. The CDR3 loop spans 15 amino acids. The DNA of the CDR3 is TGTGCCAGCAGTGGGGACAGGGCGAACACCGGGGAGCTGTTTTTT. Protein: CASSGDRANTGELFF.

V and J are TRBV5-1 and TRBJ1-1; a possible D gene is TRBD1 (5 bases). Trimming removed 0 bases at V and 6 bases at J, with 15 bases between. This CDR3 has 15 residues. In germline, CDR1 is SGHRS, CDR2 YFSETQ. The CDR3 DNA reads as TGCGCCAGCAGCTTGGCGGGGGAAGTAGGGTCTGAAGCTTTCTTT. As protein: CASSLAGEVGSEAFF.

The chain couples TRBV5-6 to TRBJ2-3; 9 positions agree with TRBD2. Trimming took 0 bases from V and 2 from J; bases not matched to a gene: 13. The CDR3 contains 19 residues. Germline loops: CDR1 SGHDT, CDR2 YYEEEE. The CDR3 DNA reads as TGTGCCAGCAGCTTGGGGCTAGCGGGGATCCCGGGTTTCACAGATACGCAGTATTTT. This encodes CASSLGLAGIPGFTDTQYF.

V gene TRBV6-5 combines with J gene TRBJ2-2, with D tentatively TRBD1 (6 bases). CDR3 size: 14 residues. Germline CDR1 and CDR2: MNHEY and SVGAGI. The V gene lost 7 bases and the J gene lost 2 bases, with 11 bases spanning the gap. As DNA, the CDR3 is TGTGCCAGCACCCCGGACAGAAACACCGGGGAGCTGTTTTTT. This sequence encodes CASTPDRNTGELFF.

The chain employs TRBV7-2 and TRBJ1-2; D is uncertain. This CDR3 has 15 amino acids. V shed 0 bases and J shed 5 bases, with 13 bases lying between them. Germline loops: CDR1 SGHTA, CDR2 FQGNSA. The CDR3 region is CASSLAPGLRYGYTF. The CDR3 coding sequence is TGTGCCAGCAGCTTAGCACCGGGTTTGAGGTATGGCTACACCTTC.

The gene calls are TRBV2 and TRBJ2-3; TRBD2 matches at 9 bases. Germline-derived CDR1 and CDR2 are SNHLY and FYNNEI. The J segment lost 2 bases and the V segment lost 6 bases, leaving 12 bases of the junction unmatched. CDR3 length: 17 amino acids. The CDR3 DNA sequence: TGTGCCAGCAGAGTACCGATAGCGGGGGCCCTCACAGATACGCAGTATTTT. Translation gives CASRVPIAGALTDTQYF. The full variable domain, rest sourced from reference TRBV2 and TRBJ2-3, is EPEVTQTPSHQVTQMGQEVILRCVPISNHLYFYWYRQILGQKVEFLVSFYNNEISEKSEIFDDQFSVERPDGSNFTLKIRSTKLEDSAMYFCASRVPIAGALTDTQYFGPGTRLTVL.

This rearrangement joins TRBV4-1 to TRBJ2-3, with 9 bases fitting TRBD2. The ends lost 1 base at V and 4 bases at J; junction bases unmatched: 3. Germline V gene sequence: CDR1 MGHRA, CDR2 YSYEKL. The CDR3 loop spans 15 amino acids. CDR3 amino acids: CASSQVPSGADTQYF. In DNA form, the CDR3 reads TGCGCCAGCAGCCAAGTTCCTAGCGGGGCAGATACGCAGTATTTT.

This clone occurred a few times. The chain is built from TRBV16 and TRBJ1-5; D remains unclear. V dropped 3 bases and J dropped 0 bases, with 12 bases sitting between them. The CDR3 sequence is 16 residues long. Germline loops: CDR1 KGHSY, CDR2 FQNENV. CDR3 nucleotide sequence: TGTGCCAGCAGCCAGGCACAGAGAGATAGCAATCAGCCCCAGCATTTT. It translates to CASSQAQRDSNQPQHF.

The CDR3 region is CASSRGVGPIDGYTF. The CDR3 region has the DNA TGTGCCAGCAGCCGGGGGGTGGGGCCTATCGATGGCTACACCTTC. The V gene is TRBV7-2, the J gene TRBJ1-2; TRBD1 is a possible D gene (5 bases). V lost 5 bases, J lost 6 bases, and 19 bases lay in between. Germline CDR1 SGHTA, CDR2 FQGNSA. The CDR3 runs 15 residues.

CDR3 coding DNA: TGTGCCAGCAGCCGGTCCGGGACAGCCTACGAGCAGTACTTC. Translating gives CASSRSGTAYEQYF. The chain couples TRBV3-1 (or the pseudogene TRBV3-2) to TRBJ2-7; TRBD1 matches at 7 bases. This CDR3 comprises 14 residues. Germline assignment: CDR1 LGHDT and CDR2 YNNKEL (reference sequence). Trimming at V came to 4 bases and at J to 2 bases, leaving 5 bases not matched to a gene.

The gene calls are TRBV7-9 and TRBJ1-3; TRBD1 is a possible D gene (5 bases). The CDR3 runs to 16 residues. The germline gives CDR1 SEHNR, CDR2 FQNEAQ (reference sequence). V was trimmed by 7 bases and J by 0 bases, leaving 16 bases between them. The CDR3: CASTLLDSFSGNTIYF. In DNA, the CDR3 is TGTGCCAGCACCTTGTTAGACAGCTTCTCTGGAAACACCATATATTTT.

The chain links TRBV11-2 to TRBJ2-3, with TRBD1 matching 11 bases. There are 15 residues in the CDR3. V lost 5 bases to trimming and J lost 4 bases; unmatched junction nucleotides: 5. Germline-derived CDR1 and CDR2 are SGHAT and FQNNGV. Written as DNA, the CDR3 is TGTGCCAGCAGCCCGGGACAGGGGGAGTCAGATACGCAGTATTTT. Its protein is CASSPGQGESDTQYF.

The J gene is TRBJ1-1, the V gene TRBV29-1, with 7 bases that match TRBD1. J was trimmed by 1 base and V by 7 bases; bases with no gene match: 6. This CDR3 is built from 13 residues. Per the germline V gene, CDR1 is SQVTM and CDR2 is ANQGSEA. CDR3 amino acids: CSASGQSNTEAFF. Written as DNA, the CDR3 is TGCAGCGCCTCGGGACAGTCGAACACTGAAGCTTTCTTT. The whole variable domain, filled in from reference TRBV29-1 and TRBJ1-1, reads SAVISQKPSRDICQRGTSLTIQCQVDSQVTMMFWYRQQPGQSLTLIATANQGSEATYESGFVIDKFPISRPNLTFSTLTVSNMSPEDSSIYLCSASGQSNTEAFFGQGTRLTVV.

The chain carries TRBV30 and TRBJ2-2; tentatively, D is TRBD1 (6 bases). V dropped 5 bases and J dropped 1 base, with 11 bases sitting between them. The CDR3 loop spans 14 amino acids. In germline, CDR1 is GTSNPN, CDR2 SVGIG (reference sequence). The CDR3 DNA follows: TGTGCCTGGGATAAGGGACAGAACACCGGGGAGCTGTTTTTT. Translation: CAWDKGQNTGELFF.

The chain couples TRBV5-6 to TRBJ1-1, with 7 bases identical to TRBD1. The germline V gene has CDR1 SGHDT and CDR2 YYEEEE. CDR3 size: 14 residues. Unmatched junction bases numbered 7, after V lost 4 bases and J lost 4 bases. The CDR3: CASSLRQGTTEAFF. CDR3 DNA: TGTGCCAGCAGCCTAAGACAGGGAACCACTGAAGCTTTCTTT. The full variable domain, completed using reference TRBV5-6 and TRBJ1-1, is DAGVTQSPTHLIKTRGQQVTLRCSPKSGHDTVSWYQQALGQGPQFIFQYYEEEERQRGNFPDRFSGHQFPNYSSELNVNALLLGDSALYLCASSLRQGTTEAFFGQGTRLTVV.

The count of this clone is one. The V and J genes are TRBV15 and TRBJ1-5; 7 bases map to TRBD1. CDR1 is LNHNV and CDR2 is YYDKDF in the germline V gene (reference sequence). The CDR3 is made up of 16 amino acids. Trimming cost V 1 base and J 5 bases; bases outside gene matches: 8. As DNA, the CDR3 is TGTGCCACCAGCAGAGGCCCGGACAGGCATCATCAGCCCCAGCATTTT. Translation: CATSRGPDRHHQPQHF.

The gene calls are TRBV29-1 and TRBJ1-3, with D possibly TRBD1 on 6 matching bases. The CDR3 is 15 residues long. Per germline, CDR1 SQVTM and CDR2 ANQGSEA. The germline V and J ends were trimmed by 2 bases and 0 bases, with 11 bases remaining between them. CDR3 in amino acids: CSVEQGRSSGNTIYF. CDR3 DNA: TGCAGCGTTGAACAGGGGCGCAGCTCTGGAAACACCATATATTTT.